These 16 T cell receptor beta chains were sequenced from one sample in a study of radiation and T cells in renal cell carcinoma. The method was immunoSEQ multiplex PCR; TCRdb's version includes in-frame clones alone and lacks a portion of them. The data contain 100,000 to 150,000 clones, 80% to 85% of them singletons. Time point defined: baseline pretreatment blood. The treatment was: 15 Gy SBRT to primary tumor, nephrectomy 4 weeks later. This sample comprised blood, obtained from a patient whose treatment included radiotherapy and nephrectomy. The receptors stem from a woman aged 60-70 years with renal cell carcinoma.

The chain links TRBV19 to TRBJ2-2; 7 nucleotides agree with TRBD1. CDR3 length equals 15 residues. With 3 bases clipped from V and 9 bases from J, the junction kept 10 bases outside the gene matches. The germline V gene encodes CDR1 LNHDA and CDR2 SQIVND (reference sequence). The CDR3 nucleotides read TGTGCCAGTAGTATCCCTTGGACAGGTCATCGGGAGCTGTTTTTT. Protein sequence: CASSIPWTGHRELFF.

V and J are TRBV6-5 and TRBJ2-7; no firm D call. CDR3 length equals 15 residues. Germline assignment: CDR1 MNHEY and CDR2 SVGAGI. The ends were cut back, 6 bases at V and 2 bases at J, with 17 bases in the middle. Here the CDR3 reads CASSPTRPRTYEQYF. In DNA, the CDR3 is TGTGCCAGCAGCCCCACCCGGCCCCGTACCTACGAGCAGTACTTC.

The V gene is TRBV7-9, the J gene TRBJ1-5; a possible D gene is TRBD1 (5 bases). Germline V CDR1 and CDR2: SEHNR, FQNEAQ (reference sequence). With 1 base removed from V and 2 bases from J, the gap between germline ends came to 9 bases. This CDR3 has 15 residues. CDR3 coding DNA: TGTGCCAGCAGCTTAGAGGGGAGCGGCAATCAGCCCCAGCATTTT. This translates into CASSLEGSGNQPQHF.

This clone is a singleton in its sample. The CDR3 coding sequence is TGTGCCAGCAGCTTAGCGGGGCCAGATACGCAGTATTTT. Protein sequence: CASSLAGPDTQYF. The rearrangement uses TRBV7-2 and TRBJ2-3; TRBD1 might be the D (5 bases). V lost 0 bases and J lost 4, with 5 bases in between. The CDR3 totals 13 residues. Germline assignment: CDR1 SGHTA and CDR2 FQGNSA.

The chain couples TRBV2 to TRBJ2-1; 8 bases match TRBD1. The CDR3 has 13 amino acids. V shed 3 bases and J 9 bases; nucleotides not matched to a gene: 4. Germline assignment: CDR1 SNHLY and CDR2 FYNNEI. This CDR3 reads CASSDGQGLEQFF. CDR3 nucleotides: TGTGCCAGCAGTGATGGACAGGGCCTTGAGCAGTTCTTC.

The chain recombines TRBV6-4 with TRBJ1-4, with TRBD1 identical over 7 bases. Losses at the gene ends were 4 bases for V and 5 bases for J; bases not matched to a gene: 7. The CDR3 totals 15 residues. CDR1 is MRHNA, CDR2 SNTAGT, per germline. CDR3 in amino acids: CASSARRGLNEKLFF. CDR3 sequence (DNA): TGTGCCAGCAGTGCTCGAAGGGGGCTAAATGAAAAACTGTTTTTT.

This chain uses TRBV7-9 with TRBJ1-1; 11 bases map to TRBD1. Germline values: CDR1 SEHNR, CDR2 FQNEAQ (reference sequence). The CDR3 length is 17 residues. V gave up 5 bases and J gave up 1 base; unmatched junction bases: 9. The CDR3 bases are TGTGCCAGCAGCACCGATTCCGGGACAGGGGGGAACACTGAAGCTTTCTTT. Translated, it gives CASSTDSGTGGNTEAFF. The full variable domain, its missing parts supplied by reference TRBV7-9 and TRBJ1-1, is DTGVSQNPRHKITKRGQNVTFRCDPISEHNRLYWYRQTLGQGPEFLTYFQNEAQLEKSRLLSDRFSAERPKGSFSTLEIQRTEQGDSAMYLCASSTDSGTGGNTEAFFGQGTRLTVV.

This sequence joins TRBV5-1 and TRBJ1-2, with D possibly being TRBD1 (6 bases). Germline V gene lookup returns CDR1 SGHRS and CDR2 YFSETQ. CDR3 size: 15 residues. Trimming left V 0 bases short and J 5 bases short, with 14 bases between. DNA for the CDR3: TGCGCCAGCAGCTTGGCCGGGGGGCAAGTTTATGGCTACACCTTC. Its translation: CASSLAGGQVYGYTF.

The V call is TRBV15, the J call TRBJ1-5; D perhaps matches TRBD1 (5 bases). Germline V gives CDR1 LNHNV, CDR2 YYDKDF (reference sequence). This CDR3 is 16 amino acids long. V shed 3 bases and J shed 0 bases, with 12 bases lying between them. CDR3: CATSRGLGGSNQPQHF. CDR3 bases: TGTGCCACCAGCAGGGGATTGGGGGGTAGCAATCAGCCCCAGCATTTT.

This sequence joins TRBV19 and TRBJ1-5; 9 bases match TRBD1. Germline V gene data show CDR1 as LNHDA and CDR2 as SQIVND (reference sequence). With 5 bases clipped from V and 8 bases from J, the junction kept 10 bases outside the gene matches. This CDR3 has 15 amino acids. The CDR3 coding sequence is TGTGCCAGTAGTCTTGGGACAGGGAGTCCAGAGCCCCAGCATTTT. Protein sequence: CASSLGTGSPEPQHF. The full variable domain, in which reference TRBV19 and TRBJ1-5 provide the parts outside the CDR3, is DGGITQSPKYLFRKEGQNVTLSCEQNLNHDAMYWYRQDPGQGLRLIYYSQIVNDFQKGDIAEGYSVSREKKESFPLTVTSAQKNPTAFYLCASSLGTGSPEPQHFGDGTRLSIL.

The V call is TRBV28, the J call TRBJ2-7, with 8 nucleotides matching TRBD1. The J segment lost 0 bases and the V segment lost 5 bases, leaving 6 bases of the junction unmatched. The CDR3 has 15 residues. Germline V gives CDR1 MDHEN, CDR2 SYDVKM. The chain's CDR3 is CASSAHRGSSYEQYF. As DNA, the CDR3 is TGTGCCAGCAGTGCCCACAGGGGGAGCTCCTACGAGCAGTACTTC.

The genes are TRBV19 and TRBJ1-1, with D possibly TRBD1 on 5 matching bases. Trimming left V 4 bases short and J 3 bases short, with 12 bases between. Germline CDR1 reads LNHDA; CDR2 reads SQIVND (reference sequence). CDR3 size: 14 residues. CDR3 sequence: CASSNIRDYTEAFF. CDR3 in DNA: TGTGCCAGTAGTAACATCCGGGACTACACTGAAGCTTTCTTT.

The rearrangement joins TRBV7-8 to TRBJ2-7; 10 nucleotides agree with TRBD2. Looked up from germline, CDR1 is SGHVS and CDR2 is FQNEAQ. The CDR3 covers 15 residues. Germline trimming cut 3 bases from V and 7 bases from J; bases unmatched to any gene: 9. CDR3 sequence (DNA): TGTGCCAGCAGCTTTGGAGCGGGAGGGACGGGGGAGCAGTACTTC. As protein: CASSFGAGGTGEQYF.

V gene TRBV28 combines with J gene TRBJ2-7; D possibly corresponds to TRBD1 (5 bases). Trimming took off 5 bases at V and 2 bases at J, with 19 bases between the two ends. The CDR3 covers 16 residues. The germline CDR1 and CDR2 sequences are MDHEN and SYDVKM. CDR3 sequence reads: CASSQGHTLSPYEQYF. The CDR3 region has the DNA TGTGCCAGCAGTCAAGGACATACTTTATCCCCCTACGAGCAGTACTTC.

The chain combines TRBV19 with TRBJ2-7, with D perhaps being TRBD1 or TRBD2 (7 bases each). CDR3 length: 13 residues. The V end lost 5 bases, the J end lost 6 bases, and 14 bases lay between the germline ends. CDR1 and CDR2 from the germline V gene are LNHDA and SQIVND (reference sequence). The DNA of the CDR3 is TGTGCCAGTAGTTGGGGGAGGGGGCGCGAGCAGTACTTC. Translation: CASSWGRGREQYF.

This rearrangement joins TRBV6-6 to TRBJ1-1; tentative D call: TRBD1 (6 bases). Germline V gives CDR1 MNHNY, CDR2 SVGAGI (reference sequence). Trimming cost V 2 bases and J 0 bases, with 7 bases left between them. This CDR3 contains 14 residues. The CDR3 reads CASSYGTLNTEAFF. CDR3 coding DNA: TGTGCCAGCAGTTACGGGACACTGAACACTGAAGCTTTCTTT.